The source of this T cell receptor beta chain is a study of human T cells and chemical hapten exposure. General study points: No shift was seen in TCRs above 1 in 1000 frequency with DPC sensitization.

Stated time point: healthy volunteer bleed at 6 weeks. Total RNA was isolated from unfractionated whole blood. This clonotype was seen only a few times. Its specificity is unknown. A junction boundary mismatches the germline segment, possibly from a read error. Germline V gene data show CDR1 as DFQATT and CDR2 as SNEGSKA (reference sequence). The CDR3 spans 10 residues. Via MiXCR, TCRdb re-called the RACE reads, giving one row per CDR3 protein. The repertoire holds under 45,000 distinct CDR3 sequences, with 4.5% to 5.5% as singletons. This clonotype originated in a human donor in good health. Some clones in this sample may be carry-over from other donors' samples. Sequenced sample: whole blood. V and J are TRBV20-1 and TRBJ1-2; 7 bases agree with TRBD1. This CDR3 reads CSARVRDSIF. Written as DNA, the CDR3 is TGCAGTGCTAGAGTCAGGGACAGTATCTTC.